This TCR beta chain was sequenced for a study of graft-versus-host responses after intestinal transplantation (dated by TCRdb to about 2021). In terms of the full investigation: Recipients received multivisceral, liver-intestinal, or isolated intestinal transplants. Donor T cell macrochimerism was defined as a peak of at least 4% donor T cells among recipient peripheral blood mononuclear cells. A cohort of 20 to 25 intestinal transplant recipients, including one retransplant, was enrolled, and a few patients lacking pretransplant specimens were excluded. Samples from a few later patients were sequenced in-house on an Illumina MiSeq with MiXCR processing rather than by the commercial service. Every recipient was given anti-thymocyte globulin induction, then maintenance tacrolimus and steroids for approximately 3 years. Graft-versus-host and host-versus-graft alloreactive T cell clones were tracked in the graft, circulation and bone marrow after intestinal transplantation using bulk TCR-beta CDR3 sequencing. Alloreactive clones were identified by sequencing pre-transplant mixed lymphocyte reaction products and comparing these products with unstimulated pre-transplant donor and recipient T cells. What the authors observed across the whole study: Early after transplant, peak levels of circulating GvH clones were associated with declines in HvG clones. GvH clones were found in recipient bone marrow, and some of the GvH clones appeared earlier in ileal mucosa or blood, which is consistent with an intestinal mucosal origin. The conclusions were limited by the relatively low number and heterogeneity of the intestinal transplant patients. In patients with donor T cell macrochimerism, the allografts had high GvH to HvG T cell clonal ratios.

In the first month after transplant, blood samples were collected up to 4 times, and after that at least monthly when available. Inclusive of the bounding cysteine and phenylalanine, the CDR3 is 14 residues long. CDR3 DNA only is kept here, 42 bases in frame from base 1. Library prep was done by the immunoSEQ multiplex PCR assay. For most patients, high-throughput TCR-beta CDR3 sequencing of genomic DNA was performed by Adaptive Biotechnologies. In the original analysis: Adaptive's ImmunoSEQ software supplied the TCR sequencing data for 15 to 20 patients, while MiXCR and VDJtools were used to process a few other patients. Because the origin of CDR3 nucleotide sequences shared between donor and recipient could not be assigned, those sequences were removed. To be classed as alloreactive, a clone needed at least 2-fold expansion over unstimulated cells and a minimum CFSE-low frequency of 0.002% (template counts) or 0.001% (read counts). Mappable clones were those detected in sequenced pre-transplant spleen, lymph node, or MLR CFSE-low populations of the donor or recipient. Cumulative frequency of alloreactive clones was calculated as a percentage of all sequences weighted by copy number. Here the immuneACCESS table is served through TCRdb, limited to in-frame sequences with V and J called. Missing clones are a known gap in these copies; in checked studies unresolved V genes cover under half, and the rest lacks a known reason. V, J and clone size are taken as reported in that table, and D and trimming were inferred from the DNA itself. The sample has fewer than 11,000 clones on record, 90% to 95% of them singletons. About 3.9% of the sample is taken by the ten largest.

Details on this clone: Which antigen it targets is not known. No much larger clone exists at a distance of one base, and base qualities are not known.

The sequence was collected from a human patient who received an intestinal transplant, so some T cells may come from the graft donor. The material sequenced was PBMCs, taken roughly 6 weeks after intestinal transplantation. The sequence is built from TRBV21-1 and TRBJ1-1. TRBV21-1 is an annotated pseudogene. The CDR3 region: CASSPSTLNTEAFF. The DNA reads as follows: TGTGCCAGCAGCCCCTCAACTCTGAACACTGAAGCTTTCTTT.